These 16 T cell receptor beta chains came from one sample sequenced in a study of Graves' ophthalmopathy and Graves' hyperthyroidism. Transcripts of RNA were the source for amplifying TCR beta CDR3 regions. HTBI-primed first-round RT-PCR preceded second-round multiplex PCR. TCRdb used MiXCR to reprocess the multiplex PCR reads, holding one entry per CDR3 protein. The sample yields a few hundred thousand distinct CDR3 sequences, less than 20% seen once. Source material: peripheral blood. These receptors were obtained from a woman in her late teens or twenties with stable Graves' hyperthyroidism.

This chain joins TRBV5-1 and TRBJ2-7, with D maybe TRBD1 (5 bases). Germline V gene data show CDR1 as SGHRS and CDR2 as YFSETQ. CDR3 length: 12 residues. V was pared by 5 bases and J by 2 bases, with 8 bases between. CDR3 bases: TGCGCCAGCAGGATGGGGCCCTACGAGCAGTACTTC. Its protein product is CASRMGPYEQYF.

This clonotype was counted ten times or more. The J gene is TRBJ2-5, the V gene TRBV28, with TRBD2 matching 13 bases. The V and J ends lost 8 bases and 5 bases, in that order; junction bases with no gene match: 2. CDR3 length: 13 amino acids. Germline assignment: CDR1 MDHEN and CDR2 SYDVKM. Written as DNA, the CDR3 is TGTGCCAGCGGGACTAGCGGGGTTGAGACCCAGTACTTC. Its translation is CASGTSGVETQYF.

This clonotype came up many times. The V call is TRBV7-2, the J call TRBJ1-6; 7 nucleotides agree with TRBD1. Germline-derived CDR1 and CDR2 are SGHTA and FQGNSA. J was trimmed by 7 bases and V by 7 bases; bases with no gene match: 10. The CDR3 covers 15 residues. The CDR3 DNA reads TGTGCCAGCACCAGACAGGGAAGGGCGAATTCACCCCTCCACTTT. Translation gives CASTRQGRANSPLHF.

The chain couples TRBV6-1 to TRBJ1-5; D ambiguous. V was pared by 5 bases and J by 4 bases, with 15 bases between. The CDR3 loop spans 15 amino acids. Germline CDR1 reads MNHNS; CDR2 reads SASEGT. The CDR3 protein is CASSRHPTDNQPQHF. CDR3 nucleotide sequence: TGTGCCAGCAGTCGACATCCGACGGATAATCAGCCCCAGCATTTT.

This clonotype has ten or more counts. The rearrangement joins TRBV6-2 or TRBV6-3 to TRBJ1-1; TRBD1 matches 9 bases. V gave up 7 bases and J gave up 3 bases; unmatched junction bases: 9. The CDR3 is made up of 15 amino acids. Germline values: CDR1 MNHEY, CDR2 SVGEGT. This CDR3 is CASNGQGTLDTEAFF. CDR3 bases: TGTGCCAGCAATGGACAGGGGACCCTGGACACTGAAGCTTTCTTT.

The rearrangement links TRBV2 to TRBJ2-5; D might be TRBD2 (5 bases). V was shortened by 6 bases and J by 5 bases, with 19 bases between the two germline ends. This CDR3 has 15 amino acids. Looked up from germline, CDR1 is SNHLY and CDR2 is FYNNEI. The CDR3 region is CASRAFTPRRETQYF. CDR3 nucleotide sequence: TGTGCCAGCAGGGCCTTTACTCCCCGGAGGGAGACCCAGTACTTC. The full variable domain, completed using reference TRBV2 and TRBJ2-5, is EPEVTQTPSHQVTQMGQEVILRCVPISNHLYFYWYRQILGQKVEFLVSFYNNEISEKSEIFDDQFSVERPDGSNFTLKIRSTKLEDSAMYFCASRAFTPRRETQYFGPGTRLLVL.

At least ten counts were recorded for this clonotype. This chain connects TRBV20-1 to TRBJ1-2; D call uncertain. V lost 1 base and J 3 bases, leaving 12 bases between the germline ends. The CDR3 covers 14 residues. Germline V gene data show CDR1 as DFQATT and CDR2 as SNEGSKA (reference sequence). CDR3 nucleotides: TGCAGTGCTAGAGGTGCAGAAACCTACTATGGCTACACCTTC. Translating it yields CSARGAETYYGYTF.

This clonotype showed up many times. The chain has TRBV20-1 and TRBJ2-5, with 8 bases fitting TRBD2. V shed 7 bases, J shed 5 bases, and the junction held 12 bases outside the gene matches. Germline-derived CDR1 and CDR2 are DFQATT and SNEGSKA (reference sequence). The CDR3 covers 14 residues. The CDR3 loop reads CSVDSGAGIETQYF. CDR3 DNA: TGCAGTGTTGATAGCGGGGCGGGCATTGAGACCCAGTACTTC.

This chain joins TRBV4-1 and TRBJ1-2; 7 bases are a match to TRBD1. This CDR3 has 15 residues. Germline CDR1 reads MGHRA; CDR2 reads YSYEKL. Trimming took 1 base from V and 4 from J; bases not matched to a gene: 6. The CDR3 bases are TGCGCCAGCAGCCAAGCCGACAGGGAAGTCTATGGCTACACCTTC. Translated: CASSQADREVYGYTF.

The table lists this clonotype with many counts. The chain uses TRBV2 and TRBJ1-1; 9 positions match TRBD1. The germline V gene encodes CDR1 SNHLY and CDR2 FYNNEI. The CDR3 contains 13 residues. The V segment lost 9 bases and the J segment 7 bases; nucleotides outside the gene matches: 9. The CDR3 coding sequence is TGTGCCAGTACAGGGGGCTATTTCGGTGAAGCTTTCTTT. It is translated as CASTGGYFGEAFF.

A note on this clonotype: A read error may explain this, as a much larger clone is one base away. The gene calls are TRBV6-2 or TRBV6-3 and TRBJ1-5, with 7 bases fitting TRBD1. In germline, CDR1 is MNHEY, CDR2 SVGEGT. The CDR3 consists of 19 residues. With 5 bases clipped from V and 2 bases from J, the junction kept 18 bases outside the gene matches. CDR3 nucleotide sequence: TGTGCCAGCAGTCCCCTAATCGGCAGGGGGGGTAGGCGCAATCAGCCCCAGCATTTT. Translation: CASSPLIGRGGRRNQPQHF.

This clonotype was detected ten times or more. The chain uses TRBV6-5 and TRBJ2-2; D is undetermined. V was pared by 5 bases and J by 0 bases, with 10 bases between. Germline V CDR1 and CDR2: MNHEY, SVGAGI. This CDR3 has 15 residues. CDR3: CASSRQVPNTGELFF. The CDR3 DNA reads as TGTGCCAGCAGTCGCCAGGTACCGAACACCGGGGAGCTGTTTTTT.

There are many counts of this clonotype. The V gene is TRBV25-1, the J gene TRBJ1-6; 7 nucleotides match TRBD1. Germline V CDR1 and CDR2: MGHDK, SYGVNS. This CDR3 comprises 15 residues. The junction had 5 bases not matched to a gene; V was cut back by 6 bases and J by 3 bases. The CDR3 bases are TGTGCCAGCAGCGAGAGGGACAGCTATAATTCACCCCTCCACTTT. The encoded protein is CASSERDSYNSPLHF.

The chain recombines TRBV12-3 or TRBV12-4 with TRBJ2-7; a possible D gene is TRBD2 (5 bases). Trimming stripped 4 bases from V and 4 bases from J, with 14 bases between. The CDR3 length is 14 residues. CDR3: CASSSSNSGYEQYF. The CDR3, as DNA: TGTGCCAGCAGTTCTAGCAATTCTGGGTACGAGCAGTACTTC.

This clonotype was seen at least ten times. CDR3 protein: CSVTTPGQGETQYF. The DNA of the CDR3 is TGCAGCGTTACCACGCCGGGACAGGGGGAGACCCAGTACTTC. The chain joins TRBV29-1 to TRBJ2-5; 10 nucleotides align to TRBD1. Germline CDR1 is SQVTM and CDR2 is ANQGSEA. CDR3 length: 14 amino acids. With 5 bases clipped from V and 5 bases from J, the junction kept 8 bases outside the gene matches.

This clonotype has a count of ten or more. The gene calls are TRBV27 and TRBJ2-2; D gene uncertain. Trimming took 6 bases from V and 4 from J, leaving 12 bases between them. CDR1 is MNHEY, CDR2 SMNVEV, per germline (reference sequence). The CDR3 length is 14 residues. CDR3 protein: CASRIRQATGELFF. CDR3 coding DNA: TGTGCCAGCAGGATCCGTCAGGCCACCGGGGAGCTGTTTTTT.